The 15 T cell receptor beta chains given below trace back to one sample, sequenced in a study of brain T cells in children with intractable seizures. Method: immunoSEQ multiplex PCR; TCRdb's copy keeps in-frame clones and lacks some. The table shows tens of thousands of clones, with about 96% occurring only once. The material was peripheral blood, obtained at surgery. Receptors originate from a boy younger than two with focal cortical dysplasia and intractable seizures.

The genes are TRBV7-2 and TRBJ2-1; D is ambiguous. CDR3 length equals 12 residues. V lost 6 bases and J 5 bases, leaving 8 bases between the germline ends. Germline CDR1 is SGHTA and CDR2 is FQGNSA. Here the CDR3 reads CASRTRDNEQFF. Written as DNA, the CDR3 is TGTGCCAGCAGGACCCGAGACAATGAGCAGTTCTTC.

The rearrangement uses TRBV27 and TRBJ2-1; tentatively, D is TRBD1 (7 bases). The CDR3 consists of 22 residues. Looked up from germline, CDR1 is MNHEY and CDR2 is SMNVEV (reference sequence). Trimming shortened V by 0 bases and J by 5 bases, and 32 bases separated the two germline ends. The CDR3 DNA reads TGTGCCAGCAGTTTATCTGGGAGTTGTGACAGGGACGTGCCCGGGGGTGACAATGAGCAGTTCTTC. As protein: CASSLSGSCDRDVPGGDNEQFF.

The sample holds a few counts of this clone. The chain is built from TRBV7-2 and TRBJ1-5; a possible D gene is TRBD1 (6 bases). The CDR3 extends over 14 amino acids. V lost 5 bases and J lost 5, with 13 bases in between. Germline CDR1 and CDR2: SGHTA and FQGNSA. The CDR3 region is CASSPHRVDQPQHF. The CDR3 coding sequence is TGTGCCAGCAGCCCACACAGGGTCGATCAGCCCCAGCATTTT. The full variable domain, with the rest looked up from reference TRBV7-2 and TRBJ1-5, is GAGVSQSPSNKVTEKGKDVELRCDPISGHTALYWYRQSLGQGLEFLIYFQGNSAPDKSGLPSDRFSAERTGGSVSTLTIQRTQQEDSAVYLCASSPHRVDQPQHFGDGTRLSIL.

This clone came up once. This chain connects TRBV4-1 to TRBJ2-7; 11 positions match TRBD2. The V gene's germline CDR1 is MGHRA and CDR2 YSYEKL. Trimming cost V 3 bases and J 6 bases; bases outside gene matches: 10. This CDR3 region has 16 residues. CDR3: CASSHPNTSGSSEQYF. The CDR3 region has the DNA TGCGCCAGCAGCCACCCAAATACTAGCGGGAGCTCCGAGCAGTACTTC.

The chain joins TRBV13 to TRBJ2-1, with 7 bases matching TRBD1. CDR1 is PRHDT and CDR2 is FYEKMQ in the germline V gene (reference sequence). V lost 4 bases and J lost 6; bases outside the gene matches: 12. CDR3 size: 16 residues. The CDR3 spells CASSSSDRAPFNEQFF. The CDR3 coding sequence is TGTGCCAGCAGCTCCTCAGACAGGGCCCCTTTCAATGAGCAGTTCTTC.

The CDR3 here is CASSLVSGTYYGYTF. As DNA, the CDR3 is TGCGCCAGCAGCTTGGTGTCAGGGACTTACTATGGCTACACCTTC. The chain has TRBV5-1 and TRBJ1-2; D might be TRBD1 (5 bases). Trimming left V 0 bases short and J 3 bases short, with 12 bases between. The CDR3 is made up of 15 amino acids. CDR1 is SGHRS and CDR2 is YFSETQ in the germline V gene.

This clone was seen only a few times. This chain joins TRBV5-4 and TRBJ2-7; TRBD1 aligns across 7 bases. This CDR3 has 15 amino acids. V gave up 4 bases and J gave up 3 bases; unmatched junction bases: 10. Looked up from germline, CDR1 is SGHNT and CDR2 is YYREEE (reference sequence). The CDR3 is CASSRNRGLVYEQYF. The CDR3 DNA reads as TGTGCCAGCAGCAGGAACAGGGGTTTAGTCTACGAGCAGTACTTC.

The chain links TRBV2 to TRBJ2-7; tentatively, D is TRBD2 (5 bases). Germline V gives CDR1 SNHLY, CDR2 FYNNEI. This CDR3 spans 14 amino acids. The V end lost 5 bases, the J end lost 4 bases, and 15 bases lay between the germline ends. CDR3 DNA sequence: TGTGCCAGCAGTTACGACGGGGTAAGGTACGAGCAGTACTTC. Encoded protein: CASSYDGVRYEQYF.

The CDR3 spells CASSLLDQARTEAFF. The CDR3 DNA sequence: TGTGCCAGCAGCCTTCTAGATCAGGCTCGAACTGAAGCTTTCTTT. The chain joins TRBV5-4 to TRBJ1-1; no clear D. This CDR3 is 15 amino acids long. Germline V gene data show CDR1 as SGHNT and CDR2 as YYREEE (reference sequence). Trimming took off 4 bases at V and 5 bases at J, with 18 bases between the two ends.

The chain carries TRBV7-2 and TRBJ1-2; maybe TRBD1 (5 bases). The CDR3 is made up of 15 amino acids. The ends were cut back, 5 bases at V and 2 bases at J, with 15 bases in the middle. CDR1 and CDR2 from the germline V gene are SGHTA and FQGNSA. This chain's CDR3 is CASSRNRDHNYGYTF. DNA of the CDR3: TGTGCCAGCAGCCGGAACCGGGACCACAACTATGGCTACACCTTC.

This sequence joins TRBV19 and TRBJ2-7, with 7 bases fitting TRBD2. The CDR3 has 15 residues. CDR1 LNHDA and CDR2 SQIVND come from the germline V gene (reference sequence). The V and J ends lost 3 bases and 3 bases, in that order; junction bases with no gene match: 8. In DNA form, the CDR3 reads TGTGCCAGTAGTATGGGGCTAGCGGAGATCTACGAGCAGTACTTC. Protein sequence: CASSMGLAEIYEQYF.

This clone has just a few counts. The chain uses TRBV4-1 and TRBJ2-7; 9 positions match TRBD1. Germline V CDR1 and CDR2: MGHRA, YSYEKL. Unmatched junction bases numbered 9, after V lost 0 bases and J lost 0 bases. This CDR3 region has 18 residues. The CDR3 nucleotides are TGCGCCAGCAGCCAAGAGACTACCGGGACAGGGTACTCCTACGAGCAGTACTTC. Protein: CASSQETTGTGYSYEQYF.

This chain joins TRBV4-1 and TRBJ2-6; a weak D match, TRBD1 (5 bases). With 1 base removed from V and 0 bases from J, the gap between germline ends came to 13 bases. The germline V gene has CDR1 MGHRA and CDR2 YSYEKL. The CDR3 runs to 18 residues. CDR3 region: CASSQGGPGRSGANVLTF. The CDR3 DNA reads TGCGCCAGCAGCCAAGGGGGCCCGGGCCGCTCTGGGGCCAACGTCCTGACTTTC.

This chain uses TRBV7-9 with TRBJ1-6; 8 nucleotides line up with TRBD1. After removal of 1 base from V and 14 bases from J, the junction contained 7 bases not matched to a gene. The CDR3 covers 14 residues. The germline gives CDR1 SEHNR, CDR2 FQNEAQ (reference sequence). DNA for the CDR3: TGTGCCAGCAGCTTAGGACAGGGGACGGGGACCCTCCACTTT. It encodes CASSLGQGTGTLHF.

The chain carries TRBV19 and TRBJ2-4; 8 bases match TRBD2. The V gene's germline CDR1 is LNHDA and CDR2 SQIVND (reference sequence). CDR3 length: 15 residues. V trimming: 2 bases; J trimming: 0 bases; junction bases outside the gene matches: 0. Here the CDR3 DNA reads TGTGCCAGTAGTATACTAGCGGGAGCCAAAAACATTCAGTACTTC. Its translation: CASSILAGAKNIQYF.